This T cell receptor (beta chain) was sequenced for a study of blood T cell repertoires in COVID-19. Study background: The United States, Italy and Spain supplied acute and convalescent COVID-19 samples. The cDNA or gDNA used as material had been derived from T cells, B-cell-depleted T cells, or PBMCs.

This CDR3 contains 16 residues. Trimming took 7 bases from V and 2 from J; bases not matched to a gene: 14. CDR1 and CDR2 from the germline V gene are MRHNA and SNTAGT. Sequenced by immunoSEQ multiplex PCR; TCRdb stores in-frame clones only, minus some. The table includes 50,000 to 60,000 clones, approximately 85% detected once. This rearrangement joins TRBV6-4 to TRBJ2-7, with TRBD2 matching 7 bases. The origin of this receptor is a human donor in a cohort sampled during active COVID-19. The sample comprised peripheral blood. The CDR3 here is CASIFVCWLAAYEQYF. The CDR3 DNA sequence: TGTGCCAGCATTTTTGTCTGCTGGCTAGCGGCCTACGAGCAGTACTTC.